A selection of T cell receptor beta chains follows, all from one sample in a study of cytomegalovirus exposure and HLA in healthy donors. Sequenced by immunoSEQ multiplex PCR; TCRdb stores in-frame clones only, minus some. This repertoire shows about 150,000 clones, 70% to 90% found once; its top ten account for approximately 2%. Material: PBMCs. The receptors stem from a human donor in good health. CDR3s include the opening cysteine and the closing phenylalanine or tryptophan. The order of the fields is CDR3 DNA, CDR3 protein, clone size, J gene, V gene, D gene. A D gene is named only where the DNA matches it firmly. Clone size is not always given. Where it is, it says once, few, many or a class for expanded clones.

cdr3_nt: TGTGCCACACAAACGATATTCGGGACAGGGATCACCGGGGAGCTGTTTTTT; cdr3_aa: CATQTIFGTGITGELFF; clone_size: -; j_call: TRBJ2-2; v_call: TRBV27; d_call: TRBD1
cdr3_nt: TGTGCCAGCAGCTTAGACGGGAGGCACGACAATGAGCAGTTCTTC; cdr3_aa: CASSLDGRHDNEQFF; clone_size: once; j_call: TRBJ2-1; v_call: TRBV11-2; d_call: TRBD2
cdr3_nt: TGTGCCAGCAGCTTAGGGTCGGGGTTGAGGGTTGAGCAGTACTTC; cdr3_aa: CASSLGSGLRVEQYF; clone_size: -; j_call: TRBJ2-7; v_call: TRBV7-2; d_call: -
cdr3_nt: TGTGCCAGCATGGAAGGACAGGGGGAAGTCAGGGGCTACACCTTC; cdr3_aa: CASMEGQGEVRGYTF; clone_size: -; j_call: TRBJ1-2; v_call: TRBV6-6; d_call: TRBD1
cdr3_nt: TGTGCCAGCGCAAGTATCGGGGGGAAGGACTATGGCTACACCTTC; cdr3_aa: CASASIGGKDYGYTF; clone_size: -; j_call: TRBJ1-2; v_call: TRBV28; d_call: -
cdr3_nt: TGTGCCAGCAGCTTTACGGGAGGAGAGCAGTACTTC; cdr3_aa: CASSFTGGEQYF; clone_size: -; j_call: TRBJ2-7; v_call: TRBV11-1; d_call: TRBD2
cdr3_nt: TGTGCCAGCCTCCGGGACAGGGTACACTACGAGCAGTACTTC; cdr3_aa: CASLRDRVHYEQYF; clone_size: -; j_call: TRBJ2-7; v_call: TRBV6-5; d_call: TRBD1
cdr3_nt: TGTGCCAGCAGCCCCAGGGCTGGTATGAACACTGAAGCTTTCTTT; cdr3_aa: CASSPRAGMNTEAFF; clone_size: -; j_call: TRBJ1-1; v_call: TRBV11-2; d_call: -
cdr3_nt: TGTGCCAGCAGCCCCGCCCGGACAGGGCGAGAGACCCAGTACTTC; cdr3_aa: CASSPARTGRETQYF; clone_size: -; j_call: TRBJ2-5; v_call: TRBV7-2; d_call: TRBD1
cdr3_nt: TGTGCCAGCAGTTCATACAGGGGACCGCACAATGAGCAGTTCTTC; cdr3_aa: CASSSYRGPHNEQFF; clone_size: -; j_call: TRBJ2-1; v_call: TRBV28; d_call: TRBD1
cdr3_nt: TGTGCCAGTAGTATAACTGTAGCGGGAGGGCCTGGGAACGAGCAGTACTTC; cdr3_aa: CASSITVAGGPGNEQYF; clone_size: -; j_call: TRBJ2-7; v_call: TRBV19; d_call: TRBD2
cdr3_nt: TGTGCCAGCAGCCAACCTAGAGGTCGAGAGACCCAGTACTTC; cdr3_aa: CASSQPRGRETQYF; clone_size: once; j_call: TRBJ2-5; v_call: TRBV28; d_call: -
cdr3_nt: TGCGCCAGCAGCCACCAACTAGCGGGGCCCTACGAGCAGTACTTC; cdr3_aa: CASSHQLAGPYEQYF; clone_size: -; j_call: TRBJ2-7; v_call: TRBV4-1; d_call: TRBD2
cdr3_nt: TGTGCCAGCAGCGAAGACTTCAACTATGGCTACACCTTC; cdr3_aa: CASSEDFNYGYTF; clone_size: -; j_call: TRBJ1-2; v_call: TRBV5-4; d_call: -
cdr3_nt: TGCAGCGTTGAAGGAGGGAGGGATTTAGGGGCTTTCTTT; cdr3_aa: CSVEGGRDLGAFF; clone_size: -; j_call: TRBJ1-1; v_call: TRBV29-1; d_call: -
cdr3_nt: TGTGCCAGCAGCTTGGGGGGGGATGAGACCCAGTACTTC; cdr3_aa: CASSLGGDETQYF; clone_size: -; j_call: TRBJ2-5; v_call: TRBV5-4; d_call: -
cdr3_nt: TGTGCCACCAGCAGAAAAACAGGGGGCGGCACAGATACGCAGTATTTT; cdr3_aa: CATSRKTGGGTDTQYF; clone_size: -; j_call: TRBJ2-3; v_call: TRBV15; d_call: TRBD1
cdr3_nt: TGCGCCAGCAGCCAAGGCGAGGACAGGGTGGACACTGAAGCTTTCTTT; cdr3_aa: CASSQGEDRVDTEAFF; clone_size: -; j_call: TRBJ1-1; v_call: TRBV4-3; d_call: TRBD1
cdr3_nt: TGTGCCAGCAGCGCCCGACAGGGATGGAACTATGGCTACACCTTC; cdr3_aa: CASSARQGWNYGYTF; clone_size: -; j_call: TRBJ1-2; v_call: TRBV7-2; d_call: TRBD1
cdr3_nt: TGTGCCAGCAGCTTGCGATCAGCGGGATATATCTACGAGCAGTACTTC; cdr3_aa: CASSLRSAGYIYEQYF; clone_size: -; j_call: TRBJ2-7; v_call: TRBV7-9; d_call: TRBD2
cdr3_nt: TGTGCCAGCAGTTGGCGCGGCGAGAATCAGCCCCAGCATTTT; cdr3_aa: CASSWRGENQPQHF; clone_size: -; j_call: TRBJ1-5; v_call: TRBV6-5; d_call: -
cdr3_nt: TGTGCCAGTAGTATCGGGGGGCGGAATGAGCAGTTCTTC; cdr3_aa: CASSIGGRNEQFF; clone_size: -; j_call: TRBJ2-1; v_call: TRBV19; d_call: -
cdr3_nt: TGTGCCAGCATCAGGGTACCCTCCTACGAGCAGTACTTC; cdr3_aa: CASIRVPSYEQYF; clone_size: -; j_call: TRBJ2-7; v_call: TRBV6-1; d_call: -
cdr3_nt: TGCGCCAGCAGCCAAGGCAGGGCCAGGGGGCTTAGCACTGAAGCTTTCTTT; cdr3_aa: CASSQGRARGLSTEAFF; clone_size: -; j_call: TRBJ1-1; v_call: TRBV4-1; d_call: TRBD1
cdr3_nt: TGTGCAAGTCGCTTAGCCCCGGCGGGGGAGGAGCAGTTCTTC; cdr3_aa: CASRLAPAGEEQFF; clone_size: -; j_call: TRBJ2-1; v_call: TRBV12-2; d_call: -
cdr3_nt: TGTGCCACCGCTCGCGGGACAGGGGTTCGCGTGAGGTACTTC; cdr3_aa: CATARGTGVRVRYF; clone_size: -; j_call: TRBJ2-7; v_call: TRBV28; d_call: TRBD1
cdr3_nt: TGCGCCAGCAGCCCGGGACTAGAGAACAATGAGCAGTTCTTC; cdr3_aa: CASSPGLENNEQFF; clone_size: -; j_call: TRBJ2-1; v_call: TRBV5-1; d_call: TRBD2
cdr3_nt: TGCGCCAGCAGTGGCCCGAAGACAAATGAGCAGTTCTTC; cdr3_aa: CASSGPKTNEQFF; clone_size: -; j_call: TRBJ2-1; v_call: TRBV10-1; d_call: -
cdr3_nt: TGCGCCAGCAGCCGAATGGGACTAGCGGGAGGGCCCCCCTACAATGAGCAGTTCTTC; cdr3_aa: CASSRMGLAGGPPYNEQFF; clone_size: -; j_call: TRBJ2-1; v_call: TRBV5-1; d_call: TRBD2
cdr3_nt: TGTGCCAGCAGCTTGGGGACAGGGGGAGAAGCTTTCTTT; cdr3_aa: CASSLGTGGEAFF; clone_size: -; j_call: TRBJ1-1; v_call: TRBV7-6; d_call: TRBD1
cdr3_nt: TGTGCCAGCAGCTTGCGAAGGTACAGGGATAGGGGCAATCAGCCCCAGCATTTT; cdr3_aa: CASSLRRYRDRGNQPQHF; clone_size: -; j_call: TRBJ1-5; v_call: TRBV5-4; d_call: -
cdr3_nt: TGCGCCAGCAGCTTGGAGTCGGGGGACGAAAAACTGTTTTTT; cdr3_aa: CASSLESGDEKLFF; clone_size: -; j_call: TRBJ1-4; v_call: TRBV5-1; d_call: -
cdr3_nt: TGTGCCAGCACGGAGGACAGGGTCTTTATTAGCAATCAGCCCCAGCATTTT; cdr3_aa: CASTEDRVFISNQPQHF; clone_size: -; j_call: TRBJ1-5; v_call: TRBV2; d_call: TRBD1
cdr3_nt: TGCGCCAGCAGCGATCAAGGGACTGCGAACACCGGGGAGCTGTTTTTT; cdr3_aa: CASSDQGTANTGELFF; clone_size: -; j_call: TRBJ2-2; v_call: TRBV5-1; d_call: -
cdr3_nt: TGTGCCAGCAGCTTGGACCGGGATTATAGCAATCAGCCCCAGCATTTT; cdr3_aa: CASSLDRDYSNQPQHF; clone_size: once; j_call: TRBJ1-5; v_call: TRBV5-6; d_call: -
cdr3_nt: TGTGCCAGCAGCTTCGGGGACAGAGTGAACACTGAAGCTTTCTTT; cdr3_aa: CASSFGDRVNTEAFF; clone_size: -; j_call: TRBJ1-1; v_call: TRBV5-6; d_call: TRBD1
cdr3_nt: TGTGCCAGCTCACCGAGCGGGGGGAACACCGGGGAGCTGTTTTTT; cdr3_aa: CASSPSGGNTGELFF; clone_size: -; j_call: TRBJ2-2; v_call: TRBV18; d_call: TRBD2
cdr3_nt: TGCGCCAGCAGCCGTACTAACGGTCGGCCCGGCGAGACCCAGTACTTC; cdr3_aa: CASSRTNGRPGETQYF; clone_size: -; j_call: TRBJ2-5; v_call: TRBV4-1; d_call: -
cdr3_nt: TGTGCCAGCAGTTCCCCGTGGACACGAATCTATGGCTACACCTTC; cdr3_aa: CASSSPWTRIYGYTF; clone_size: once; j_call: TRBJ1-2; v_call: TRBV28; d_call: -
cdr3_nt: TGTGCCAGCAGCGGCCAGGGGGCATTCGCTGGGGCCAACGTCCTGACTTTC; cdr3_aa: CASSGQGAFAGANVLTF; clone_size: -; j_call: TRBJ2-6; v_call: TRBV27; d_call: TRBD1
cdr3_nt: TGTGCCAGCAGTGTGACAGGTGTAAATGGTGAGCAGTTCTTC; cdr3_aa: CASSVTGVNGEQFF; clone_size: once; j_call: TRBJ2-1; v_call: TRBV6-1; d_call: -
cdr3_nt: TGTGCCAGCAGTACTCCGACCGGGACTTCGAACACTGAAGCTTTCTTT; cdr3_aa: CASSTPTGTSNTEAFF; clone_size: -; j_call: TRBJ1-1; v_call: TRBV27; d_call: -
cdr3_nt: TGCAGCGTTGAGGCCAGGGCCATTATGAAGACTGAAGCTTTCTTT; cdr3_aa: CSVEARAIMKTEAFF; clone_size: -; j_call: TRBJ1-1; v_call: TRBV29-1; d_call: -
cdr3_nt: TGTGCCAGCAGCTTACTTTACGGGACAGCTTCCTACGAGCAGTACTTC; cdr3_aa: CASSLLYGTASYEQYF; clone_size: -; j_call: TRBJ2-7; v_call: TRBV7-8; d_call: TRBD1
cdr3_nt: TGTGCTAGTGGTCTCTTGGGAGGCCCTAATCAGCCCCAGCATTTT; cdr3_aa: CASGLLGGPNQPQHF; clone_size: -; j_call: TRBJ1-5; v_call: TRBV12-5; d_call: -
cdr3_nt: TGTGCCATCAAAGAAGGACAGGGGGACACCGGGGAGCTGTTTTTT; cdr3_aa: CAIKEGQGDTGELFF; clone_size: few; j_call: TRBJ2-2; v_call: TRBV10-3; d_call: TRBD1
cdr3_nt: TGTGCCAGCAGCTCAATAAGGGGGTACAATGAGCAGTTCTTC; cdr3_aa: CASSSIRGYNEQFF; clone_size: once; j_call: TRBJ2-1; v_call: TRBV11-2; d_call: -
cdr3_nt: TGCGCCAGCAGCGATGGACCAGGGGATGGGGTTAGCAATCAGCCCCAGCATTTT; cdr3_aa: CASSDGPGDGVSNQPQHF; clone_size: -; j_call: TRBJ1-5; v_call: TRBV4-1; d_call: -
cdr3_nt: TGTGCCAGCAGTGAAGCGGAGGGTGGTCAGCCCCAGCATTTT; cdr3_aa: CASSEAEGGQPQHF; clone_size: -; j_call: TRBJ1-5; v_call: TRBV2; d_call: -
cdr3_nt: TGTGCCAGCTCACCAGAGGGGGCGCATGGCTACACCTTC; cdr3_aa: CASSPEGAHGYTF; clone_size: -; j_call: TRBJ1-2; v_call: TRBV18; d_call: TRBD1
cdr3_nt: TGTGCCAGCGGTCGGGGGAGAGGCTATGGCTACACCTTC; cdr3_aa: CASGRGRGYGYTF; clone_size: -; j_call: TRBJ1-2; v_call: TRBV2; d_call: -
cdr3_nt: TGTGCCAGCAGTGGGGCCGGGAGTTCCTCCTACAATGAGCAGTTCTTC; cdr3_aa: CASSGAGSSSYNEQFF; clone_size: -; j_call: TRBJ2-1; v_call: TRBV28; d_call: -
cdr3_nt: TGCGCCAGCAGCTTGGCCGGAAGCGGGATCTACAATGAGCAGTTCTTC; cdr3_aa: CASSLAGSGIYNEQFF; clone_size: -; j_call: TRBJ2-1; v_call: TRBV5-1; d_call: TRBD2
cdr3_nt: TGTGCCAGCAGTAGCGGGAGCTGGGGCGGGGAGCTGTTTTTT; cdr3_aa: CASSSGSWGGELFF; clone_size: -; j_call: TRBJ2-2; v_call: TRBV6-5; d_call: TRBD2
cdr3_nt: TGTGCCAGCAGTTTAAGCTCCCCCACAGATACGCAGTATTTT; cdr3_aa: CASSLSSPTDTQYF; clone_size: -; j_call: TRBJ2-3; v_call: TRBV28; d_call: -
cdr3_nt: TGTGCCAGCAGTTACTCCCCCGAGGGCTACACCTTC; cdr3_aa: CASSYSPEGYTF; clone_size: -; j_call: TRBJ1-2; v_call: TRBV6-6; d_call: -
cdr3_nt: TGTGCCAGCAGCTTAGACAGGGGTAAGAATTCACCCCTCCACTTT; cdr3_aa: CASSLDRGKNSPLHF; clone_size: -; j_call: TRBJ1-6; v_call: TRBV7-2; d_call: TRBD1
cdr3_nt: TGTGCCAGCAGTGACGGGACAGGGGATTACAATGAGCAGTTCTTC; cdr3_aa: CASSDGTGDYNEQFF; clone_size: -; j_call: TRBJ2-1; v_call: TRBV6-4; d_call: TRBD1